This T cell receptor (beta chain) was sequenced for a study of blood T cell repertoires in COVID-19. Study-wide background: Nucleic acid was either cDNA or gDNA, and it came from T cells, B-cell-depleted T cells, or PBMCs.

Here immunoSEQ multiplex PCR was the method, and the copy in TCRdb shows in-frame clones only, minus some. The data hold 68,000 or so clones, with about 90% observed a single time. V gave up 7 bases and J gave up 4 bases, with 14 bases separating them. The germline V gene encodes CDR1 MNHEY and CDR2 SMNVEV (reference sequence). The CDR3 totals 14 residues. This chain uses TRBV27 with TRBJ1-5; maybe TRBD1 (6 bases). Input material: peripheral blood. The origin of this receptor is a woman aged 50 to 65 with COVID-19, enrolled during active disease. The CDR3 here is CASTLIGGNQPQHF. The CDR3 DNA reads TGTGCCAGCACCCTCATAGGGGGTAATCAGCCCCAGCATTTT.